This is a list of T cell receptor beta chains from one sample in a study of blood T cell repertoires in COVID-19. Sequencing was performed with immunoSEQ multiplex PCR; in TCRdb, only in-frame clones are kept and a portion is missing. Among some 250,000 clones listed, more than 75% were seen once. Sequenced input: peripheral blood. The receptor source for this set is a woman in her sixties with active or convalescent COVID-19. The CDR3 runs from the conserved cysteine through the conserved F or W.

J gene	V gene	CDR3 protein
TRBJ2-2	TRBV7-9	CASSVYRNTGELFF
TRBJ2-5	TRBV5-6	CASSPRTSGGETQYF
TRBJ1-1	TRBV18	CASSPPGTGGNTEAFF
TRBJ1-2	TRBV27	CASSPNARPRGYTF
TRBJ2-5	TRBV5-5	CASSLGLAGNQETQYF
TRBJ2-3	TRBV7-9	CASSRVDTQYF
TRBJ2-3	TRBV18	CASSPRTGSGTDTQYF
TRBJ2-6	TRBV4-1	CASSPPGANVLTF
TRBJ2-1	TRBV7-3	CASSATGTSAGEQFF
TRBJ2-2	TRBV2	CASSERDRVSGELFF
TRBJ1-5	TRBV5-1	CASSRDSGRNQPQHF
TRBJ1-5	TRBV6-5	CASSRAGWEDQPQHF
TRBJ2-1	TRBV6-2/TRBV6-3	CASSYRGGFNEQFF
TRBJ2-1	TRBV7-3	CASSPGTSGGEQFF
TRBJ2-7	TRBV9	CASSPTTGLGGEQYF
TRBJ2-5	TRBV14	CASSQARGPGAETQYF
TRBJ2-7	TRBV30	CAWSVRSGWEYEQYF
TRBJ2-7	TRBV30	CAWRTWGEGGSYEQYF
TRBJ1-1	TRBV7-7	CASSLAPAGPNTEAFF
TRBJ2-1	TRBV5-6	CASSLRPGNEQFF
TRBJ1-1	TRBV2	CASTRQLNTEAFF
TRBJ1-1	TRBV25-1	CASSRKVGVTEAFF
TRBJ2-3	TRBV10-1	CASSDGSGVTDTQYF
TRBJ2-1	TRBV19	CASSGQLNNEQFF
TRBJ1-4	TRBV7-9	CASSLGGSVNEKLFF
TRBJ1-5	TRBV6-6	CASRNTDRGLGQPQHF
TRBJ1-2	TRBV30	CAWGHANYGYTF
TRBJ1-1	TRBV7-9	CASRSGTGEVAEAFF
TRBJ1-2	TRBV30	CAWSPFTGRTNYGYTF
TRBJ1-1	TRBV11-2	CASTQGQVGGWQRMAFF
TRBJ2-1	TRBV7-2	CASNQRGRGSYNEQFF
TRBJ1-6	TRBV18	CASSPGRGSSPLHF
TRBJ2-7	TRBV6-1	CASSEAKQIYEQYF
TRBJ2-2	TRBV7-9	CASSFRESGGVTGELFF
TRBJ2-1	TRBV6-5	CASTPGLAGGEFF
TRBJ2-3	TRBV11-2	CASSLSTDTQYF
TRBJ2-1	TRBV29-1	CSVGSGGGFVEQFF
TRBJ1-2	TRBV9	CASSVGGTGANGYTF
TRBJ1-4	TRBV5-1	CASSPQGLGNEKLFF
TRBJ2-3	TRBV6-5	CASSTPGTGTDTQYF
TRBJ2-5	TRBV7-8	CASSHRRIQETQYF
TRBJ1-1	TRBV3-1/TRBV3-2	CASSRQTGNTEAFF
TRBJ2-5	TRBV20-1	CSASFLQETQYF
TRBJ1-4	TRBV4-1	CASRRLQGQREKLFF
TRBJ1-5	TRBV19	CASSMGAIWPQHF
TRBJ2-7	TRBV6-5	CASSFDNDYEQYF
TRBJ1-2	TRBV20-1	CSAYQGHGYTF
TRBJ2-1	TRBV5-5	CASSLVWSPPYNEQFF
TRBJ2-7	TRBV5-1	CASRVTGDYEQYF
TRBJ2-5	TRBV12-3/TRBV12-4	CASSLQREETQYF
TRBJ2-1	TRBV2	CASRPRLAVNNEQFF
TRBJ2-3	TRBV2	CASSDHLAGGSTDTQYF
TRBJ2-1	TRBV7-8	CASSLGLAYEQFF
TRBJ1-6	TRBV5-4	CASSHGHVNNSPLHF
TRBJ2-3	TRBV11-2	CASNLGLAGGTDTQYF
TRBJ1-4	TRBV29-1	CSVAPGEKLFF
TRBJ2-2	TRBV4-3	CASSPILGGGNTGELFF
TRBJ1-2	TRBV25-1	CASSPVRVNYGYTF
TRBJ1-6	TRBV25-1	CASSEGGSPLHF
TRBJ1-5	TRBV18	CASSSGQTDSNQPQHF